Given below is one TCR beta chain in context. The data derive from a study of T cell changes during pregnancy in multiple sclerosis. This CDR3 is 14 amino acids long. V lost 5 bases and J lost 6, with 16 bases in between. CDR1 PRHDT and CDR2 FYEKMQ come from the germline V gene (reference sequence). TCRdb's table, derived via immunoSEQ multiplex PCR, lists solely in-frame clones and lacks some. The data hold approximately 15,000 clones, with approximately 88% observed a single time. Specimen: CD8+ T cells from peripheral blood mononuclear cells, collected in the third trimester of pregnancy. This TCR was sampled from a female donor in good health, enrolled as a control in a pregnancy study. This chain connects TRBV13 to TRBJ1-2; tentative D call: TRBD1 (5 bases). Written as DNA, the CDR3 is TGTGCCAGCAGCCCCCCGGGGGGATGGAATGGCTACACCTTC. Translating gives CASSPPGGWNGYTF. The full variable domain, rest sourced from reference TRBV13 and TRBJ1-2, is AAGVIQSPRHLIKEKRETATLKCYPIPRHDTVYWYQQGPGQDPQFLISFYEKMQSDKGSIPDRFSAQQFSDYHSELNMSSLELGDSALYFCASSPPGGWNGYTFGSGTRLTVV.